Below, 20 T cell receptor beta chains from the same sample are listed, as sequenced in a study of CD8 T cells in ankylosing spondylitis. TCRdb reprocessed the 5' RACE reads via MiXCR and lists one record per CDR3 protein. Counted here are 750,000 to 850,000 distinct CDR3 sequences, approximately 12% occurring once; the ten biggest clones make up more than 0.5%. Findings of the study overall: The study identified a TCR beta motif of roughly eight highly homologous variants that appeared characteristic of ankylosing spondylitis blood.

These receptors have no known antigen. What was sequenced was blood, either unsorted or a sorted T cell fraction (not recorded which). The receptors were gathered from a male donor with ankylosing spondylitis.

Only a few counts were recorded for this clonotype. The chain combines TRBV18 with TRBJ2-7, with D possibly being TRBD1 (6 bases). This CDR3 is 12 amino acids long. Germline assignment: CDR1 KGHSH and CDR2 LQKENI. V was clipped by 2 bases and J by 7 bases, with 9 bases between them. The CDR3 nucleotides are TGTGCCAGCTCACCAATACAGGGAGAGCAGTACTTC. Protein product: CASSPIQGEQYF.

The chain uses TRBV20-1 and TRBJ2-1, with TRBD2 as a possible D gene (6 bases). This CDR3 spans 13 amino acids. V shed 4 bases and J shed 3 bases, with 10 bases lying between them. Germline V gives CDR1 DFQATT, CDR2 SNEGSKA (reference sequence). The CDR3 region has the DNA TGCAGTGCTAACCGGGGGTACTACAATGAGCAGTTCTTC. Residues: CSANRGYYNEQFF.

This clonotype was recorded a few times. This chain uses TRBV6-5 with TRBJ2-1; D is undetermined. Deletions cut 2 bases from V and 0 bases from J, with 8 bases between. This CDR3 region has 15 residues. In germline, CDR1 is MNHEY, CDR2 SVGAGI. CDR3 DNA: TGTGCCAGCAGTTACGGGGTTCCCTCCTACAATGAGCAGTTCTTC. Its protein product is CASSYGVPSYNEQFF.

The chain recombines TRBV7-9 with TRBJ2-1, with D unresolved. CDR1 is SEHNR and CDR2 is FQNEAQ in the germline V gene (reference sequence). The CDR3 sequence is 12 residues long. V was pared by 3 bases and J by 6 bases, with 6 bases between. CDR3 DNA: TGTGCCAGCAGCTTTCGGCTCAATGAGCAGTTCTTC. Translating gives CASSFRLNEQFF. Drawing the rest from reference TRBV7-9 and TRBJ2-1, the complete variable domain is DTGVSQNPRHKITKRGQNVTFRCDPISEHNRLYWYRQTLGQGPEFLTYFQNEAQLEKSRLLSDRFSAERPKGSFSTLEIQRTEQGDSAMYLCASSFRLNEQFFGPGTRLTVL.

There are a few counts of this clonotype. V is TRBV29-1 and J is TRBJ2-3; D uncertain. Germline CDR1 SQVTM, CDR2 ANQGSEA. Trimming shortened V by 7 bases and J by 2 bases, and 10 bases separated the two germline ends. The CDR3 length is 12 residues. This CDR3 reads CSGLSDTDTQYF. Written as DNA, the CDR3 is TGCAGCGGACTTTCCGACACAGATACGCAGTATTTT.

This clonotype turned up a few times. V usage is TRBV9 and J usage is TRBJ1-1; D is unresolved. From germline, CDR1 is SGDLS and CDR2 YYNGEE. The V gene lost 0 bases and the J gene lost 5 bases, with 8 bases spanning the gap. The CDR3 totals 13 residues. The CDR3 protein is CASSVDIGTEAFF. CDR3 nucleotide sequence: TGTGCCAGCAGCGTAGATATAGGGACTGAAGCTTTCTTT.

This clonotype has at least ten counts. This chain connects TRBV29-1 to TRBJ2-1; 7 bases fit TRBD1. J gave up 3 bases and V 5 bases, and 4 bases lay outside the gene matches. This CDR3 contains 13 residues. Germline V gene data show CDR1 as SQVTM and CDR2 as ANQGSEA. The CDR3 sequence: CSVTGVGYNEQFF. In nucleotides, the CDR3 is TGCAGCGTTACAGGGGTTGGCTACAATGAGCAGTTCTTC.

This sequence joins TRBV6-2 or TRBV6-3 and TRBJ2-1, with TRBD2 matching over 12 bases. Germline assignment: CDR1 MNHEY and CDR2 SVGEGT. V was clipped by 5 bases and J by 12 bases; unmatched bases: 11. The CDR3 is 15 residues long. The DNA for the CDR3 is TGTGCCAGCAGTGCCCGGACTAGCGGGGAGACGTGGCAGTTCTTC. Amino acid sequence: CASSARTSGETWQFF.

V and J are TRBV5-6 and TRBJ1-3; D is unresolved. Germline CDR1 reads SGHDT; CDR2 reads YYEEEE. This CDR3 is 14 amino acids long. The V end lost 2 bases, the J end lost 4 bases, and 10 bases lay between the germline ends. CDR3 protein: CASSFGALGNTIYF. For the CDR3, the DNA is TGTGCCAGCAGCTTCGGCGCATTGGGAAACACCATATATTTT.

CDR3: CSARGTFIRDNQPQHF. The DNA of the CDR3 is TGCAGTGCTAGAGGTACCTTTATTCGGGACAATCAGCCCCAGCATTTT. This chain joins TRBV20-1 and TRBJ1-5; no definite D call. There are 16 residues in the CDR3. Trimming stripped 1 base from V and 3 bases from J, with 16 bases between. Germline V gives CDR1 DFQATT, CDR2 SNEGSKA (reference sequence).

This clonotype was seen only a few times. This chain uses TRBV18 with TRBJ2-5; maybe TRBD2 (6 bases). Trimming removed 2 bases at V and 6 bases at J, with 10 bases between. The CDR3 spans 13 residues. Germline V gene data show CDR1 as KGHSH and CDR2 as LQKENI. Here the CDR3 reads CASSPSGQQTQYF. In DNA form, the CDR3 reads TGTGCCAGCTCACCAAGCGGGCAGCAGACCCAGTACTTC.

The V gene is TRBV28, the J gene TRBJ2-7; D is perhaps TRBD2 (6 bases). Germline CDR1 is MDHEN and CDR2 is SYDVKM. V was clipped by 5 bases and J by 2 bases, with 19 bases between them. The CDR3 totals 16 residues. The CDR3 coding sequence is TGTGCCAGCAGTGTCGGGACTGCCCTCTCGGCCTACGAGCAGTACTTC. Translating gives CASSVGTALSAYEQYF.

This clonotype was picked up a small number of times. The V and J genes are TRBV20-1 and TRBJ1-1, with D hard to call. The V end was cut by 2 bases, the J end by 3 bases, with 7 bases between. Germline assignment: CDR1 DFQATT and CDR2 SNEGSKA (reference sequence). The CDR3 totals 12 residues. The CDR3 region is CSARPDHTEAFF. The DNA for the CDR3 is TGCAGTGCTAGACCCGACCACACTGAAGCTTTCTTT.

This clonotype was counted a few times. The chain employs TRBV11-2 and TRBJ2-4, with D unclear. V was cut by 5 bases and J by 9 bases, with 14 bases left in between. The CDR3 is made up of 13 amino acids. Germline V gene lookup returns CDR1 SGHAT and CDR2 FQNNGV. CDR3 residues: CASSPSYKAIQYF. The CDR3 DNA sequence: TGTGCCAGCAGCCCGTCCTATAAGGCCATTCAGTACTTC.

This clonotype has just a few counts. The chain is built from TRBV4-2 and TRBJ2-5; D not certain. Germline-derived CDR1 and CDR2 are LGHNA and YNFKEQ. V was cut by 5 bases and J by 2 bases, with 9 bases left in between. The CDR3 consists of 13 residues. CDR3 bases: TGTGCCAGCAGCGATGACCAACAAGAGACCCAGTACTTC. Amino acids: CASSDDQQETQYF.

This clonotype was detected once. The V call is TRBV7-9, the J call TRBJ2-5, with a weak D call TRBD2 (6 bases). Trimming shortened V by 5 bases and J by 3 bases, and 19 bases separated the two germline ends. In germline, CDR1 is SEHNR, CDR2 FQNEAQ (reference sequence). This CDR3 has 16 amino acids. The CDR3 region is CASSRRGSEPEETQYF. The CDR3 DNA is TGTGCCAGCAGCCGGCGGGGCAGCGAACCCGAAGAGACCCAGTACTTC. Full variable domain (rest looked up from reference TRBV7-9 and TRBJ2-5): DTGVSQNPRHKITKRGQNVTFRCDPISEHNRLYWYRQTLGQGPEFLTYFQNEAQLEKSRLLSDRFSAERPKGSFSTLEIQRTEQGDSAMYLCASSRRGSEPEETQYFGPGTRLLVL.

The chain is built from TRBV7-6 and TRBJ1-1; the D gene is possibly TRBD1 (5 bases). Looked up from germline, CDR1 is SGHVS and CDR2 is FNYEAQ. V lost 5 bases and J lost 3, with 13 bases in between. CDR3 length: 14 amino acids. CDR3 sequence reads: CASSLGTVYTEAFF. CDR3 in DNA: TGTGCCAGCAGCCTCGGGACGGTTTACACTGAAGCTTTCTTT.

The chain has TRBV7-9 and TRBJ2-3, with D tentatively TRBD1 (6 bases). This CDR3 region has 15 residues. V shed 6 bases and J shed 0 bases, with 13 bases lying between them. CDR1 and CDR2 (germline): SEHNR, FQNEAQ (reference sequence). The chain's CDR3 is CASSPGQLSTDTQYF. CDR3 sequence (DNA): TGTGCCAGCAGTCCCGGACAGCTGAGCACAGATACGCAGTATTTT.

This clonotype was counted between two and nine times. The genes are TRBV10-3 and TRBJ1-6; a weak D match, TRBD1 (6 bases). V was shortened by 10 bases and J by 8 bases, with 18 bases between the two germline ends. The CDR3 loop spans 14 amino acids. Germline values: CDR1 ENHRY, CDR2 SYGVKD. The DNA for the CDR3 is TGTGCCACCGCACGGGGAGGGGGGGATTCACCCCTCCACTTT. Residues: CATARGGGDSPLHF.

In this sample, this clonotype turned up a few times. This chain links TRBV27 with TRBJ1-2, with a possible D match to TRBD1 (5 bases). Germline CDR1 is MNHEY and CDR2 is SMNVEV (reference sequence). V lost 4 bases and J 3 bases, leaving 12 bases between the germline ends. CDR3 length: 14 amino acids. The CDR3, as DNA: TGTGCCAGCAGTTCGGGGACGGCCTACTATGGCTACACCTTC. Translation gives CASSSGTAYYGYTF.